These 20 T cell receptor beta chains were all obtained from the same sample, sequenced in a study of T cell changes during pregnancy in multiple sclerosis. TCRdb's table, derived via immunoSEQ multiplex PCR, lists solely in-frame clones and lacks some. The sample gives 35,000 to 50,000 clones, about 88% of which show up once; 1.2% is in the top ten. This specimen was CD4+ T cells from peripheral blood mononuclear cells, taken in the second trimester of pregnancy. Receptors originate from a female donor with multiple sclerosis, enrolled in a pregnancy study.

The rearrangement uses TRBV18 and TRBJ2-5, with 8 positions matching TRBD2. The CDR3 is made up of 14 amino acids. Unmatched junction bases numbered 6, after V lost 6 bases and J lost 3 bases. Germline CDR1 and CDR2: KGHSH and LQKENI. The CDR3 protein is CASSWTSQKETQYF. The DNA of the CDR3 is TGTGCCAGCTCTTGGACTAGCCAAAAAGAGACCCAGTACTTC. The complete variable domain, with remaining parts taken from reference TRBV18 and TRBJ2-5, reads NAGVMQNPRHLVRRRGQEARLRCSPMKGHSHVYWYRQLPEEGLKFMVYLQKENIIDESGMPKERFSAEFPKEGPSILRIQQVVRGDSAAYFCASSWTSQKETQYFGPGTRLLVL.

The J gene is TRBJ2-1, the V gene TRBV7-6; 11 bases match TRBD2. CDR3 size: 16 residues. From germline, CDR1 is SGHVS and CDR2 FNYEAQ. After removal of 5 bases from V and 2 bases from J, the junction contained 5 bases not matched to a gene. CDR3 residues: CASSGGTSGPYNEQFF. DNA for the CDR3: TGTGCCAGCAGCGGTGGGACTAGCGGTCCCTACAATGAGCAGTTCTTC. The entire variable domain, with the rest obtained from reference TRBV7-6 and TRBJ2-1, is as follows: GAGVSQSPRYKVTKRGQDVALRCDPISGHVSLYWYRQALGQGPEFLTYFNYEAQQDKSGLPNDRFSAERPEGSISTLTIQRTEQRDSAMYRCASSGGTSGPYNEQFFGPGTRLTVL.

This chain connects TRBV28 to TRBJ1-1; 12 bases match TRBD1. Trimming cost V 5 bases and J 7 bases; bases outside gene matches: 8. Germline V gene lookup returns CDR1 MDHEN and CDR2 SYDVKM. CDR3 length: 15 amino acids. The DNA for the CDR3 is TGTGCCAGCAGTGGGGCGGGGACAGGGGGCTTTGAAGCTTTCTTT. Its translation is CASSGAGTGGFEAFF. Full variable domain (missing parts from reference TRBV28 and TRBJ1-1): DVKVTQSSRYLVKRTGEKVFLECVQDMDHENMFWYRQDPGLGLRLIYFSYDVKMKEKGDIPEGYSVSREKKERFSLILESASTNQTSMYLCASSGAGTGGFEAFFGQGTRLTVV.

The CDR3 protein is CATSGLAGVEQYF. The CDR3 nucleotides are TGTGCCACCAGCGGTCTAGCGGGAGTGGAGCAGTACTTC. This rearrangement joins TRBV19 to TRBJ2-7; 10 bases agree with TRBD2. V shed 10 bases, J shed 7 bases, and the junction held 10 bases outside the gene matches. The CDR3 has 13 residues. Germline CDR1 and CDR2: LNHDA and SQIVND (reference sequence).

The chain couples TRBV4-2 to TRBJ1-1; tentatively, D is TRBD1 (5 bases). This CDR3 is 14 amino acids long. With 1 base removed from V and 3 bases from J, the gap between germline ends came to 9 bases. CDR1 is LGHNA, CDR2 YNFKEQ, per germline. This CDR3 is CASSQGGGYTEAFF. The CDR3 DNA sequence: TGTGCCAGCAGCCAAGGGGGGGGATACACTGAAGCTTTCTTT.

CDR3 nucleotide sequence: TGTGCCACCAGCAGAGGGACGACTAGCGGAAACTACAATGAGCAGTTCTTC. It is translated as CATSRGTTSGNYNEQFF. The chain has TRBV15 and TRBJ2-1; 9 bases match TRBD2. V lost 1 base to trimming and J lost 3 bases; unmatched junction nucleotides: 7. Per the germline V gene, CDR1 is LNHNV and CDR2 is YYDKDF (reference sequence). CDR3 length: 17 residues.

The DNA of the CDR3 is TGTGCCAGCAGTATTCTAGCGGGAGCCGACGAGCAGTACTTC. The encoded protein is CASSILAGADEQYF. The chain joins TRBV28 to TRBJ2-7, with TRBD2 matching over 10 bases. Germline trimming cut 5 bases from V and 5 bases from J; bases unmatched to any gene: 6. Germline V gene lookup returns CDR1 MDHEN and CDR2 SYDVKM. CDR3 size: 14 residues.

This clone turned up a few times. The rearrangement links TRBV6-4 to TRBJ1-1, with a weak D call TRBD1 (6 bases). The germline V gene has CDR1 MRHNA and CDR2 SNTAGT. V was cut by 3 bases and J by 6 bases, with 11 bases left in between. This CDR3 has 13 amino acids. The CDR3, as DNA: TGTGCCAGCAGTGAAGCACAGGGCTCTGAAGCTTTCTTT. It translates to CASSEAQGSEAFF.

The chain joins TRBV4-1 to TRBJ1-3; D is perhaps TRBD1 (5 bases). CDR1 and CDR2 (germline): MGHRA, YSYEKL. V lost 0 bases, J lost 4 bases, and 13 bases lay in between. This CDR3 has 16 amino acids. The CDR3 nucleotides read TGCGCCAGCAGCCAAGATCCGCGGGGCACCGGAAACACCATATATTTT. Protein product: CASSQDPRGTGNTIYF.

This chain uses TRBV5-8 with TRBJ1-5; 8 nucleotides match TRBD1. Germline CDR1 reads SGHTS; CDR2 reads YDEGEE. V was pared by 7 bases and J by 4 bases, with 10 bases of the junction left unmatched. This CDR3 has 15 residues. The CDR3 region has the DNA TGTGCCAGCCTCCAACTGACAGGGGCGAATCAGCCCCAGCATTTT. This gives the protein CASLQLTGANQPQHF.

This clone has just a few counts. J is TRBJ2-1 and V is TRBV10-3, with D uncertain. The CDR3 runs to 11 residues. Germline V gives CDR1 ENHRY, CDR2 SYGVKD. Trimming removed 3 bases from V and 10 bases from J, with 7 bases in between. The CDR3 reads CAISELQEQFF. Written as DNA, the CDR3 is TGTGCCATCAGTGAATTACAAGAGCAGTTCTTC.

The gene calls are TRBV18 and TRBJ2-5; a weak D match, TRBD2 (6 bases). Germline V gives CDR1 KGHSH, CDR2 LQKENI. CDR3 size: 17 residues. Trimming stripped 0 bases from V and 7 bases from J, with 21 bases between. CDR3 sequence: CASSPPTPGGAQGTQYF. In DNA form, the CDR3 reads TGTGCCAGCTCACCACCGACCCCTGGAGGGGCCCAGGGGACCCAGTACTTC.

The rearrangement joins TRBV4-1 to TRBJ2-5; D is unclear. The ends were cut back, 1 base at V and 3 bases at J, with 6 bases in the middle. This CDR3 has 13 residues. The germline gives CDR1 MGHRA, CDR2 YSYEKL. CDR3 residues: CASSQGVEETQYF. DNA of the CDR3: TGCGCCAGCAGCCAAGGCGTAGAAGAGACCCAGTACTTC.

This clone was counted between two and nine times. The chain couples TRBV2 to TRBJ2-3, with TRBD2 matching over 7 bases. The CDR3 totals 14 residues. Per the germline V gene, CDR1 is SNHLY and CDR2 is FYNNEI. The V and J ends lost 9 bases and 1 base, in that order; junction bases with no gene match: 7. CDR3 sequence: CARGGSGRTDTQYF. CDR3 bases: TGTGCCAGGGGGGGTAGCGGGCGCACAGATACGCAGTATTTT. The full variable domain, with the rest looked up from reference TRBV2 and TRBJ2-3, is EPEVTQTPSHQVTQMGQEVILRCVPISNHLYFYWYRQILGQKVEFLVSFYNNEISEKSEIFDDQFSVERPDGSNFTLKIRSTKLEDSAMYFCARGGSGRTDTQYFGPGTRLTVL.

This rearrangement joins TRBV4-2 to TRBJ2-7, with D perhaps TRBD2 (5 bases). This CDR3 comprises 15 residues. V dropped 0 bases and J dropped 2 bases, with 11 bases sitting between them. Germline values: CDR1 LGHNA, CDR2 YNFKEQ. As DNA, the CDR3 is TGTGCCAGCAGCCAAGAACCAGCGGTAACCTACGAGCAGTACTTC. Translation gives CASSQEPAVTYEQYF.

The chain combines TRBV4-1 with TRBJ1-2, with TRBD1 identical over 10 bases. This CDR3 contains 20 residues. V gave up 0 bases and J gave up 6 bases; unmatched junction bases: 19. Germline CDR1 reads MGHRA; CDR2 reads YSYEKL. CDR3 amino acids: CASSQDPLKGDRGREDGYTF. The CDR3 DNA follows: TGCGCCAGCAGCCAAGATCCTTTAAAGGGAGACAGGGGGCGCGAGGATGGCTACACCTTC.

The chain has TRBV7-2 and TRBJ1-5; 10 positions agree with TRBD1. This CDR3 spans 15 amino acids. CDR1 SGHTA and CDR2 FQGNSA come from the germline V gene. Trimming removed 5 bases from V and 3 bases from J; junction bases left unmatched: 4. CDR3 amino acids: CASSRTGGNNQPQHF. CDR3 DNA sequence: TGTGCCAGCAGCCGGACAGGGGGAAACAATCAGCCCCAGCATTTT.

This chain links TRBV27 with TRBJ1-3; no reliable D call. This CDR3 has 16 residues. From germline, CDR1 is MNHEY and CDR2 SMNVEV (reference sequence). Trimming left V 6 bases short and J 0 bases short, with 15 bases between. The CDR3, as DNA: TGTGCCAGCAGGCCCTTGGGCTCTCTCTCTGGAAACACCATATATTTT. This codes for CASRPLGSLSGNTIYF.

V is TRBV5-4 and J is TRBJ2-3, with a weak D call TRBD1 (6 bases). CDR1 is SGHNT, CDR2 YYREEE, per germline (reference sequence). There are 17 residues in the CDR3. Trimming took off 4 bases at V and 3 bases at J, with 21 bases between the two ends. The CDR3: CASSPGTPGTRTDTQYF. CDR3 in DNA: TGTGCCAGCAGCCCCGGGACCCCCGGGACAAGGACAGATACGCAGTATTTT.

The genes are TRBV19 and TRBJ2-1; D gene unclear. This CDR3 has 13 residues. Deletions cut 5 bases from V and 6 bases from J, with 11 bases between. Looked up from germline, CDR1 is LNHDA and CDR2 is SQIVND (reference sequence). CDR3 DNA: TGTGCCAGTAGTCCTCCCTTTAGCAATGAGCAGTTCTTC. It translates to CASSPPFSNEQFF.